This TCR beta chain is from a study of graft-versus-host responses after intestinal transplantation. On the study more broadly: Tacrolimus and steroids were given for two to four years to all recipients after anti-thymocyte globulin induction. General study points: In patients with graft-donor T cell macrochimerism, allograft graft-versus-host to host-versus-graft clonal ratios were high. GvH clones detected in recipient marrow included some appearing first in ileum or blood.

TCRdb's table, derived via immunoSEQ multiplex PCR, lists solely in-frame clones and lacks some. The sample includes around 31,000 clones, about 80% seen only once; the top ten take approximately 19%. Notes on this clone: What it binds is unknown.

Unmatched junction bases numbered 13, after V lost 3 bases and J lost 7 bases. The CDR3 is 16 amino acids. Germline V gene sequence: CDR1 SQVTM, CDR2 ANQGSEA. This material consisted of unstimulated CD8+ T cells sorted from spleen or lymph node cells, taken before intestinal transplant. J is TRBJ2-2 and V is TRBV29-1; 8 nucleotides agree with TRBD1. The receptor's source is a human donor who received an intestinal transplant. In nucleotides, the CDR3 is TGCAGCGTTGAGGCTTACGGCAGGGGGCGAGACGGGGAGCTGTTTTTT. As protein: CSVEAYGRGRDGELFF.